This T cell receptor beta chain was documented in a study of blood T cell repertoires in COVID-19. Individuals aged roughly 18 to 95 years were recruited from fewer than 30 US areas. The repertoire was sequenced with immunoSEQ multiplex PCR; TCRdb's copy has only in-frame clones and lacks some. The sample records approximately 190,000 clones, 84% being singletons. The CDR3 runs 15 residues. Germline assignment: CDR1 LNHDA and CDR2 SQIVND (reference sequence). V trimming: 5 bases; J trimming: 7 bases; junction bases outside the gene matches: 6. This receptor was identified in a woman aged 25-40 years who had been exposed to COVID-19. V and J are TRBV19 and TRBJ1-6; 9 positions match TRBD1. What was sequenced was PBMCs or T cells enriched from blood (not recorded which). Here the CDR3 reads CASSPLDRGNSPLHF. CDR3 DNA sequence: TGTGCCAGTAGTCCCCTGGACAGGGGCAATTCACCCCTCCACTTT.